Each of the 7 T cell receptor beta chains below was sequenced from the same sample in a study of blood T cell repertoires in COVID-19. TCRdb's table, derived via immunoSEQ multiplex PCR, lists solely in-frame clones and lacks some. The sample lists about 320,000 clones; 88% were seen once. The sample was peripheral blood. The receptors here all came from a woman aged 25 to 45 with COVID-19, enrolled during active disease.

The genes are TRBV6-7 and TRBJ1-1; D is unresolved. TRBV6-7 is marked as an open reading frame, function uncertain. Deletions cut 10 bases from V and 3 bases from J, with 18 bases between. The CDR3 covers 14 residues. DNA of the CDR3: TGTGCCATCAAGTGGGGAGCGATCGACACTGAAGCTTTCTTT. Translating gives CAIKWGAIDTEAFF.

V and J are TRBV2 and TRBJ2-3; TRBD2 matches 8 bases. The V and J ends lost 7 bases and 6 bases, in that order; junction bases with no gene match: 6. The CDR3 has 13 residues. Germline V gene sequence: CDR1 SNHLY, CDR2 FYNNEI. The CDR3, as DNA: TGTGCCAGCAACGAAGGACTAGCTGATACGCAGTATTTT. It specifies CASNEGLADTQYF.

The rearrangement joins TRBV6-1 to TRBJ1-2; TRBD1 aligns across 9 bases. The CDR3 contains 17 residues. Germline values: CDR1 MNHNS, CDR2 SASEGT. V shed 4 bases and J 3 bases; nucleotides not matched to a gene: 12. The CDR3 DNA follows: TGTGCCAGCAGTGTTAAGGACAGGGGACTTAAAGACTATGGCTACACCTTC. Residues: CASSVKDRGLKDYGYTF.

V gene TRBV5-1 combines with J gene TRBJ2-2; 14 nucleotides line up with TRBD2. After removal of 3 bases from V and 4 bases from J, the junction contained 5 bases not matched to a gene. Germline V CDR1 and CDR2: SGHRS, YFSETQ. This CDR3 spans 17 amino acids. CDR3 coding DNA: TGCGCCAGCAGCTACGGGACTAGCGGGGGATCCACCGGGGAGCTGTTTTTT. This codes for CASSYGTSGGSTGELFF.

The chain joins TRBV12-3 or TRBV12-4 to TRBJ2-5; D possibly corresponds to TRBD1 (5 bases). The CDR3 consists of 13 residues. V dropped 1 base and J dropped 9 bases, with 12 bases sitting between them. The CDR3 here is CASSLVGLGAQYF. The DNA of the CDR3 is TGTGCCAGCAGTTTAGTGGGGTTAGGGGCCCAGTACTTC.

A single count supports this clone. V usage is TRBV6-5 and J usage is TRBJ1-2; the D gene is possibly TRBD1 (6 bases). Germline CDR1 reads MNHEY; CDR2 reads SVGAGI. The CDR3 consists of 15 residues. Trimming left V 0 bases short and J 4 bases short, with 12 bases between. In nucleotides, the CDR3 is TGTGCCAGCAGTTACTCGTCAGGGGCTACCTATGGCTACACCTTC. Its protein product is CASSYSSGATYGYTF.

J is TRBJ1-5 and V is TRBV7-9; D is uncertain. This CDR3 contains 14 residues. Germline V lookup: CDR1 SEHNR, CDR2 FQNEAQ (reference sequence). The V and J ends lost 5 bases and 4 bases respectively, with 12 bases between them. CDR3 nucleotide sequence: TGTGCCAGCAGCCCTTCGACGGGAAATCAGCCCCAGCATTTT. Translation gives CASSPSTGNQPQHF.